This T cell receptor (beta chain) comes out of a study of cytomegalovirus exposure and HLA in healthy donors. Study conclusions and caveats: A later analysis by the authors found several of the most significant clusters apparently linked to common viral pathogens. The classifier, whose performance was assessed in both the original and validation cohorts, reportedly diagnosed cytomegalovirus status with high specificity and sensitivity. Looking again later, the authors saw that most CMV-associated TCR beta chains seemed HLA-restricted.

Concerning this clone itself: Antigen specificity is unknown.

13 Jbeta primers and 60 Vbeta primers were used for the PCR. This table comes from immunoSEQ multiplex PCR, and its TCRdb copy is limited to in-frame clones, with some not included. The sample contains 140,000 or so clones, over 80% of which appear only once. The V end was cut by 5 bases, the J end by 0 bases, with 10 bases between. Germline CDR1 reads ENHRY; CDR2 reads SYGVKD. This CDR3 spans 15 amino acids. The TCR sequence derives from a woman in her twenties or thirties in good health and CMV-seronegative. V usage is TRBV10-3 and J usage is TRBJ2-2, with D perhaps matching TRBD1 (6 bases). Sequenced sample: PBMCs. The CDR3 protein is CAISPGHTNTGELFF. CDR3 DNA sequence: TGTGCCATCAGTCCGGGACACACGAACACCGGGGAGCTGTTTTTT.